The 31 T cell receptor beta chains below come from one sample, sequenced in a study of cytomegalovirus exposure and HLA in healthy donors. Primers included in the PCR were 60 Vbeta and 13 Jbeta primers. Assay: immunoSEQ multiplex PCR; the TCRdb copy retains only in-frame clones and omits some. The sample carries 150,000 or so clones, 65% to 80% recorded once. Sequencing was carried out using PBMCs. Receptors originate from a man younger than 35 in good health and CMV-seronegative.

The rearrangement uses TRBV7-2 and TRBJ2-1; TRBD1 matches at 8 bases. The CDR3 contains 15 residues. With V trimmed by 5 bases and J by 7 bases, 10 bases remained unmatched. Germline lookup yields CDR1 SGHTA and CDR2 FQGNSA. The CDR3 DNA reads as TGTGCCAGCAGCCTTACAGGACAGGGCTGGAATGAGCAGTTCTTC. It encodes CASSLTGQGWNEQFF.

The chain recombines TRBV4-1 with TRBJ2-2; D is unresolved. The CDR3 length is 15 residues. Germline values: CDR1 MGHRA, CDR2 YSYEKL. Trimming cost V 4 bases and J 0 bases, with 9 bases left between them. The DNA of the CDR3 is TGCGCCAGCAGCCCGCGGAATACGAACACCGGGGAGCTGTTTTTT. Its translation: CASSPRNTNTGELFF.

The chain recombines TRBV6-5 with TRBJ2-1, with 10 bases that match TRBD2. Germline V gene data show CDR1 as MNHEY and CDR2 as SVGAGI. V gave up 5 bases and J gave up 8 bases; unmatched junction bases: 3. CDR3 length equals 13 residues. The CDR3 loop reads CASSRTSGYEQFF. In DNA, the CDR3 is TGTGCCAGCAGTCGGACTAGCGGATATGAGCAGTTCTTC.

The chain combines TRBV6-1 with TRBJ2-3; D gene unclear. This CDR3 has 14 amino acids. Germline loops: CDR1 MNHNS, CDR2 SASEGT. Deletions cut 4 bases from V and 8 bases from J, with 16 bases between. The CDR3 DNA reads TGTGCCAGCAGTGTGAATTTACCGAGTGGTACGCAGTATTTT. As protein: CASSVNLPSGTQYF.

The chain links TRBV18 to TRBJ2-5, with D unresolved. Germline-derived CDR1 and CDR2 are KGHSH and LQKENI. Deletions cut 8 bases from V and 0 bases from J, with 10 bases between. The CDR3 contains 13 residues. Written as DNA, the CDR3 is TGTGCCAGCACGACTGATTACCAAGAGACCCAGTACTTC. Translated, it gives CASTTDYQETQYF.

This chain uses TRBV6-5 with TRBJ2-7; 9 bases match TRBD1. The V gene's germline CDR1 is MNHEY and CDR2 SVGAGI. CDR3 length equals 16 residues. The V and J ends lost 0 bases and 7 bases, in that order; junction bases with no gene match: 10. CDR3 sequence reads: CASSYSARTGVKEQYF. The CDR3 DNA follows: TGTGCCAGCAGTTACTCGGCCCGGACAGGGGTGAAGGAGCAGTACTTC.

This clone has a handful of counts. This chain links TRBV5-8 with TRBJ2-1, with 8 positions matching TRBD1. CDR1 SGHTS and CDR2 YDEGEE come from the germline V gene. There are 16 residues in the CDR3. V was clipped by 0 bases and J by 7 bases; unmatched bases: 9. The CDR3 nucleotides read TGTGCCAGCAGCTTGGTTGGGTCAGGGGGCCCGAATGAGCAGTTCTTC. This encodes CASSLVGSGGPNEQFF.

The rearrangement uses TRBV27 and TRBJ1-6; 7 nucleotides line up with TRBD1. Germline V CDR1 and CDR2: MNHEY, SMNVEV (reference sequence). With V trimmed by 6 bases and J by 7 bases, 6 bases remained unmatched. CDR3 size: 14 residues. CDR3 nucleotide sequence: TGTGCCAGCAGCCGCGGGACAGCAAATTCACCCCTCCACTTT. Its translation is CASSRGTANSPLHF.

The sample holds one count of this clone. In DNA form, the CDR3 reads TGTGCCAGTAGTATAGGACCGGGGATTTACGAGCAGTACTTC. Amino acid sequence: CASSIGPGIYEQYF. V gene TRBV19 combines with J gene TRBJ2-7; maybe TRBD2 (5 bases). CDR3 length: 14 amino acids. Trimming took off 1 base at V and 4 bases at J, with 11 bases between the two ends. CDR1 is LNHDA, CDR2 SQIVND, per germline (reference sequence).

The CDR3 DNA sequence: TGTGCCAGCGATCGGGACAGTGACGCAGATACGCAGTATTTT. This gives the protein CASDRDSDADTQYF. The rearrangement uses TRBV4-2 and TRBJ2-3, with 7 bases aligning to TRBD1. The CDR3 is 14 amino acids. The ends lost 8 bases at V and 4 bases at J; junction bases unmatched: 9. CDR1 LGHNA and CDR2 YNFKEQ come from the germline V gene.

On this clone: This CDR3 is missing its conserved last phenylalanine or tryptophan, likely due to a read error. This rearrangement joins TRBV28 to TRBJ1-2; possible D gene TRBD1, 6 bases. This CDR3 is 12 amino acids long. Between the trimmed V and J ends, which lost 4 bases and 5 bases, there was a span of 8 bases. CDR1 MDHEN and CDR2 SYDVKM come from the germline V gene. CDR3 in amino acids: CASSSTGYGYTL. The CDR3 DNA reads TGTGCCAGCAGTTCTACAGGGTATGGCTACACCCTC.

This clone was recorded once. This sequence joins TRBV19 and TRBJ2-7; 10 bases match TRBD1. Per germline, CDR1 LNHDA and CDR2 SQIVND (reference sequence). This CDR3 comprises 15 residues. V trimming: 6 bases; J trimming: 1 base; junction bases outside the gene matches: 6. The chain's CDR3 is CASRLGQGKSYEQYF. As DNA, the CDR3 is TGTGCCAGTAGGCTGGGACAGGGGAAATCCTACGAGCAGTACTTC.

This chain connects TRBV27 to TRBJ2-7, with D hard to call. Germline-derived CDR1 and CDR2 are MNHEY and SMNVEV (reference sequence). The CDR3 has 13 residues. The V and J ends lost 2 bases and 0 bases respectively, with 5 bases between them. CDR3 residues: CASSLTASYEQYF. Here the CDR3 DNA reads TGTGCCAGCAGTTTAACAGCCTCCTACGAGCAGTACTTC.

This rearrangement joins TRBV5-6 to TRBJ2-2; D ambiguous. Germline CDR1 SGHDT, CDR2 YYEEEE. The germline V and J ends were trimmed by 0 bases and 6 bases, with 6 bases remaining between them. The CDR3 runs 13 residues. CDR3: CASSLGSAGELFF. CDR3 DNA: TGTGCCAGCAGCTTGGGGAGCGCCGGGGAGCTGTTTTTT.

This chain joins TRBV10-2 and TRBJ2-5; D unclear. The CDR3 length is 14 residues. The germline CDR1 and CDR2 sequences are WSHSY and SAAADI. V lost 7 bases and J 4 bases, leaving 16 bases between the germline ends. CDR3 residues: CASMKPDSPETQYF. The CDR3 bases are TGCGCCAGCATGAAGCCAGATAGCCCAGAGACCCAGTACTTC.

This clone occurred a few times. The gene calls are TRBV27 and TRBJ2-2, with D possibly TRBD2 on 6 matching bases. This CDR3 region has 21 residues. In germline, CDR1 is MNHEY, CDR2 SMNVEV (reference sequence). The ends were cut back, 1 base at V and 0 bases at J, with 24 bases in the middle. Here the CDR3 DNA reads TGTGCCAGCAGTTTATACGTCGGGAGCACAATAACCACGTCGAACACCGGGGAGCTGTTTTTT. As protein: CASSLYVGSTITTSNTGELFF.

The CDR3: CASSSRPGSYNSPLHF. The CDR3 nucleotides read TGTGCCAGCAGCTCCCGACCGGGCTCCTATAATTCACCCCTCCACTTT. This sequence joins TRBV7-6 and TRBJ1-6; no clear D gene. V lost 4 bases, J lost 0 bases, and 10 bases lay in between. CDR3 length: 16 residues. Germline lookup yields CDR1 SGHVS and CDR2 FNYEAQ.

The chain joins TRBV19 to TRBJ1-1, with D maybe TRBD1 (5 bases). The germline V gene has CDR1 LNHDA and CDR2 SQIVND (reference sequence). Trimming removed 3 bases from V and 6 bases from J, with 11 bases in between. This CDR3 has 13 amino acids. CDR3 in amino acids: CASSMQGRPEAFF. CDR3 nucleotide sequence: TGTGCCAGTAGTATGCAGGGTAGGCCTGAAGCTTTCTTT.

Comments on this clone: At one end the junction does not follow the germline gene, possibly because of a read error. J is TRBJ2-6 and V is TRBV27; the D gene is possibly TRBD1 (6 bases). This CDR3 region has 15 residues. Germline values: CDR1 MNHEY, CDR2 SMNVEV (reference sequence). CDR3 sequence reads: CASRPQGSGANGLTF. In DNA form, the CDR3 reads TGTGCCAGCAGACCACAGGGATCTGGGGCCAACGGCCTGACTTTC.

The J gene is TRBJ1-1, the V gene TRBV5-1; TRBD1 matches 11 bases. Germline V gene data show CDR1 as SGHRS and CDR2 as YFSETQ. The CDR3 spans 15 residues. After removal of 4 bases from V and 1 base from J, the junction contained 3 bases not matched to a gene. The CDR3 loop reads CASSAGQGANTEAFF. Here the CDR3 DNA reads TGCGCCAGCAGCGCCGGACAGGGGGCGAACACTGAAGCTTTCTTT. The full variable domain, its missing parts supplied by reference TRBV5-1 and TRBJ1-1, is KAGVTQTPRYLIKTRGQQVTLSCSPISGHRSVSWYQQTPGQGLQFLFEYFSETQRNKGNFPGRFSGRQFSNSRSEMNVSTLELGDSALYLCASSAGQGANTEAFFGQGTRLTVV.

This clone was seen a handful of times. The V gene is TRBV6-6, the J gene TRBJ2-1, with D possibly TRBD1 on 6 matching bases. The length of the CDR3 is 15 residues. V was cut by 0 bases and J by 8 bases, with 14 bases left in between. The V gene's germline CDR1 is MNHNY and CDR2 SVGAGI (reference sequence). CDR3 coding DNA: TGTGCCAGCAGTTACTCTTGGGGGCCCAACGATGAGCAGTTCTTC. Encoded protein: CASSYSWGPNDEQFF.

This rearrangement joins TRBV10-2 to TRBJ1-5; D may be TRBD1 (6 bases). Germline CDR1 WSHSY, CDR2 SAAADI. Trimming pared 6 bases from V and 2 bases from J, leaving 17 bases between. The CDR3 loop spans 16 amino acids. For the CDR3, the DNA is TGCGCCAGCAGACCCTCAGGGGTTCGGGGCAATCAGCCCCAGCATTTT. It is translated as CASRPSGVRGNQPQHF.

V usage is TRBV11-2 and J usage is TRBJ1-1; tentatively, D is TRBD1 (6 bases). Germline V CDR1 and CDR2: SGHAT, FQNNGV. CDR3 length: 17 amino acids. The V and J ends lost 3 bases and 1 base respectively, with 18 bases between them. The CDR3 DNA sequence: TGTGCCAGCAGCTTCGGCAGGGGCGGGTACTCGAACACTGAAGCTTTCTTT. Protein: CASSFGRGGYSNTEAFF.

This clone was seen a single time. This chain connects TRBV6-1 to TRBJ2-7; a possible D gene is TRBD1 (5 bases). V was trimmed by 4 bases and J by 4 bases, leaving 14 bases between them. The CDR3 is 14 amino acids. The germline V gene encodes CDR1 MNHNS and CDR2 SASEGT. This chain's CDR3 is CASSGGQGVYEQYF. The CDR3, as DNA: TGTGCCAGCAGTGGTGGTCAGGGTGTATACGAGCAGTACTTC.

The chain uses TRBV11-3 and TRBJ1-2, with 7 nucleotides matching TRBD1. CDR3 length: 17 amino acids. CDR1 is SGHNT and CDR2 is YENEEA in the germline V gene. V was pared by 5 bases and J by 5 bases, with 17 bases of the junction left unmatched. CDR3: CASSITDVRQGVYGYTF. CDR3 in DNA: TGTGCCAGCAGCATTACCGATGTTCGACAGGGAGTTTATGGCTACACCTTC.

This clone has just a few counts. The chain links TRBV5-4 to TRBJ2-7; TRBD1 aligns across 7 bases. CDR3 length equals 13 residues. After removal of 3 bases from V and 2 bases from J, the junction contained 2 bases not matched to a gene. Germline V CDR1 and CDR2: SGHNT, YYREEE (reference sequence). The CDR3 region is CASSSGTAYEQYV. In nucleotides, the CDR3 is TGTGCCAGCAGCTCCGGGACAGCCTACGAGCAGTACGTC.

V usage is TRBV25-1 and J usage is TRBJ2-2; 7 bases agree with TRBD1. This CDR3 spans 17 amino acids. Germline V gene data show CDR1 as MGHDK and CDR2 as SYGVNS. J lost 2 bases, V lost 4 bases, and 10 bases had no gene match. CDR3 sequence reads: CASSVPQGVSNTGELFF. In DNA form, the CDR3 reads TGTGCCAGCAGTGTTCCTCAGGGGGTATCAAACACCGGGGAGCTGTTTTTT.

The chain uses TRBV7-3 and TRBJ1-6; D is perhaps TRBD1 (5 bases). The CDR3 consists of 15 residues. With 2 bases removed from V and 7 bases from J, the gap between germline ends came to 12 bases. Germline V gene sequence: CDR1 SGHTA, CDR2 FQGTGA. CDR3 amino acids: CASSLDRVGNSPLHF. The DNA for the CDR3 is TGTGCCAGCAGCTTAGACAGAGTTGGAAATTCACCCCTCCACTTT.

V usage is TRBV20-1 and J usage is TRBJ2-5, with no clear D. Trimming shortened V by 6 bases and J by 7 bases, and 12 bases separated the two germline ends. CDR1 is DFQATT and CDR2 is SNEGSKA in the germline V gene (reference sequence). CDR3 length: 11 residues. CDR3 sequence reads: CSAPDPGTQYF. The CDR3 region has the DNA TGCAGTGCGCCCGACCCGGGGACCCAGTACTTC.

The genes are TRBV10-3 and TRBJ1-2; D is possibly TRBD1 (5 bases). The CDR3 consists of 14 residues. V was cut by 10 bases and J by 2 bases, with 17 bases left in between. Germline V gives CDR1 ENHRY, CDR2 SYGVKD. The CDR3 coding sequence is TGTGCCACCACCTTCCGGGGGACCAACTATGGCTACACCTTC. Protein product: CATTFRGTNYGYTF.

The rearrangement uses TRBV6-6 and TRBJ1-6; 7 bases are a match to TRBD1. V shed 5 bases, J shed 4 bases, and the junction held 8 bases outside the gene matches. CDR3 length: 16 amino acids. Germline V gene lookup returns CDR1 MNHNY and CDR2 SVGAGI (reference sequence). Here the CDR3 DNA reads TGTGCCAGCAGTCCGTTAAAGGGGGCTTATAATTCACCCCTCCACTTT. It translates to CASSPLKGAYNSPLHF.